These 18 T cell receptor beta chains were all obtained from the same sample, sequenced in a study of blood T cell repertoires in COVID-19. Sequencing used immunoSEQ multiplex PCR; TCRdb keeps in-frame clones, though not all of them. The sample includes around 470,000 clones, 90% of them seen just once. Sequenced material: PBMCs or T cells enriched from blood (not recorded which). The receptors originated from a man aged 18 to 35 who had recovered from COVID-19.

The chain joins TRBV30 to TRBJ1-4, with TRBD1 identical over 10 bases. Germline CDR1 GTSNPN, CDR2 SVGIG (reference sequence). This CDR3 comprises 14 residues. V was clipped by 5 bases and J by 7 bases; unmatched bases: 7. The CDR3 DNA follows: TGTGCCTGGGCTAAGGGACAGGGGTTTGAAAAACTGTTTTTT. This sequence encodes CAWAKGQGFEKLFF.

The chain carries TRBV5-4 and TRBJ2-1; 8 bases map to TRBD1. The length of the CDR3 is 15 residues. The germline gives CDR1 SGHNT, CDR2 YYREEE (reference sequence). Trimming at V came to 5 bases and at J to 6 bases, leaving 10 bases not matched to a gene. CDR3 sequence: CASRPDRAAGNEQFF. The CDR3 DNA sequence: TGTGCCAGCAGACCGGACAGGGCCGCCGGCAATGAGCAGTTCTTC.

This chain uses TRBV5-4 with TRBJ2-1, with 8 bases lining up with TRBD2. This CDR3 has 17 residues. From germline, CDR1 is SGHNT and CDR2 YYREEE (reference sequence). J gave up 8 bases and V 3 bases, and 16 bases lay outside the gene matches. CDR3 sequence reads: CASSWDPSGGLSDEQFF. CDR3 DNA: TGTGCCAGCAGCTGGGACCCGAGCGGGGGCCTCTCGGATGAGCAGTTCTTC.

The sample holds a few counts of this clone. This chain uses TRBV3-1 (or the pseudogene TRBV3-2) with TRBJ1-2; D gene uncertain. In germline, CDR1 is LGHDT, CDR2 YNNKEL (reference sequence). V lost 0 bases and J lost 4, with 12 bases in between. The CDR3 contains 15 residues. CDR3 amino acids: CASSQEEGSFYGYTF. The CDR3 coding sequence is TGTGCCAGCAGCCAAGAGGAGGGCAGCTTCTATGGCTACACCTTC.

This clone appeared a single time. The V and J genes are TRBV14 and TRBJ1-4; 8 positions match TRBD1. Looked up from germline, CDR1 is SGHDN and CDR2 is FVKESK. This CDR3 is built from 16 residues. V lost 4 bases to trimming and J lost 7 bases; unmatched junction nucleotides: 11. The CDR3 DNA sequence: TGTGCCAGCAGCCCAGTGTCATCCAGGGGGCTTGAAAAACTGTTTTTT. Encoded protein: CASSPVSSRGLEKLFF. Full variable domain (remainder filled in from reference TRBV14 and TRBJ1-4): EAGVTQFPSHSVIEKGQTVTLRCDPISGHDNLYWYRRVMGKEIKFLLHFVKESKQDESGMPNNRFLAERTGGTYSTLKVQPAELEDSGVYFCASSPVSSRGLEKLFFGSGTQLSVL.

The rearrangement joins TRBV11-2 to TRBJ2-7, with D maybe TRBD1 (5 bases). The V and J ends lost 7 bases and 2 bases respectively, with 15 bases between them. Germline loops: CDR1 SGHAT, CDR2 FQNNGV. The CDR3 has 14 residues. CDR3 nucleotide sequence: TGTGCCAGCACCCGGACATCCACTGCCTACGAGCAGTACTTC. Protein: CASTRTSTAYEQYF.

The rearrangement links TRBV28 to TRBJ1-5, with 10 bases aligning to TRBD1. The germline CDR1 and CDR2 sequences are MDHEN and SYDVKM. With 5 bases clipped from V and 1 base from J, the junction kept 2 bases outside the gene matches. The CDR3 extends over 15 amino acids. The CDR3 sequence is CASSRTGGSNQPQHF. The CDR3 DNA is TGTGCCAGCAGTCGGACAGGGGGAAGCAATCAGCCCCAGCATTTT.

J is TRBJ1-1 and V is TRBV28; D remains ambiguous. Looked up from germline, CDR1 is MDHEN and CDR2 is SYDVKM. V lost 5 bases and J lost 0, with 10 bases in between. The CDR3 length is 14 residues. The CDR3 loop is CASSNPSMNTEAFF. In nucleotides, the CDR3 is TGTGCCAGCAGTAACCCGTCTATGAACACTGAAGCTTTCTTT.

CDR3 region: CASSPLSGVDTEAFF. CDR3 bases: TGTGCCAGCTCACCTCTCTCAGGGGTGGATACTGAAGCTTTCTTT. The rearrangement uses TRBV18 and TRBJ1-1, with TRBD1 as a possible D gene (6 bases). This CDR3 region has 15 residues. Germline CDR1 reads KGHSH; CDR2 reads LQKENI. V dropped 3 bases and J dropped 5 bases, with 16 bases sitting between them.

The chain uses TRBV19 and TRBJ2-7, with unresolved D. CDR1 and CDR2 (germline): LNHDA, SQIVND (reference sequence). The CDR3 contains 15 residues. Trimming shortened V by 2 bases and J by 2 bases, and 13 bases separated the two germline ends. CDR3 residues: CASSIRDLGAYEQYF. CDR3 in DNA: TGTGCCAGTAGTATAAGAGATCTGGGCGCCTACGAGCAGTACTTC.

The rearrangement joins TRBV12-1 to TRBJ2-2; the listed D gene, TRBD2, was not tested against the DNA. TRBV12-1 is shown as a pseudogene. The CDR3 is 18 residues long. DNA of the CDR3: TGTGCCAGCAGCTTCCCCCCTCGGCGGGAGAAAAAGACCGGGGAGCTGTTTTTT. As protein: CASSFPPRREKKTGELFF.

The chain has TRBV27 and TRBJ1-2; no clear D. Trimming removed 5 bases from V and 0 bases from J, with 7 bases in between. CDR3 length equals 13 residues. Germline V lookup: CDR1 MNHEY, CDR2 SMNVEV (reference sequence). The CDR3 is CASSPSPNYGYTF. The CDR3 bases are TGTGCCAGCAGTCCTAGCCCTAACTATGGCTACACCTTC.

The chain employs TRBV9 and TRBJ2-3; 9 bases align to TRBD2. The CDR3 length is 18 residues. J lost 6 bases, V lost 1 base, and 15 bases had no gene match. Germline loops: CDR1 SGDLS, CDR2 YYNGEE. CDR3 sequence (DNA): TGTGCCAGCAGCGTAAAGGAGGTGCAGGCGGGAGGGTTGGATACGCAGTATTTT. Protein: CASSVKEVQAGGLDTQYF.

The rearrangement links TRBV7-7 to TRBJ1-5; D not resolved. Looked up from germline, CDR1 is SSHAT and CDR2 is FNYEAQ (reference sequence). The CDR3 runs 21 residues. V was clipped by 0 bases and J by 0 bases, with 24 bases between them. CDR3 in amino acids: CASSLAMVFRRHTYSNQPQHF. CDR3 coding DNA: TGTGCCAGCAGCTTAGCCATGGTGTTCCGGCGGCACACCTATAGCAATCAGCCCCAGCATTTT.

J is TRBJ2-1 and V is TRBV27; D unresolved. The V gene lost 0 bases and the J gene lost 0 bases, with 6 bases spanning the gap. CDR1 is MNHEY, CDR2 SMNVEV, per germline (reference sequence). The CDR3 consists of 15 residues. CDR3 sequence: CASSLSRGSYNEQFF. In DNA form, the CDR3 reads TGTGCCAGCAGTTTATCTCGCGGCTCCTACAATGAGCAGTTCTTC.

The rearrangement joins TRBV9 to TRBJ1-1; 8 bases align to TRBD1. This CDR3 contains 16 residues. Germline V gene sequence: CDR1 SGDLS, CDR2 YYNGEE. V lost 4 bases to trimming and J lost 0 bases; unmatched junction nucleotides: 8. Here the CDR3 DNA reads TGTGCCAGCAGCCCCAGGACAGGGTCCTTGAACACTGAAGCTTTCTTT. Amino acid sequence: CASSPRTGSLNTEAFF.

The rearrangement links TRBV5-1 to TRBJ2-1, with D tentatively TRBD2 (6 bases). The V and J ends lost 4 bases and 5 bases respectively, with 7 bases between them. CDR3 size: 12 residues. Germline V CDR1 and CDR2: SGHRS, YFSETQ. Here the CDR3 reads CASSREDNEQFF. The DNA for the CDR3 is TGCGCCAGCAGCAGGGAGGACAATGAGCAGTTCTTC.

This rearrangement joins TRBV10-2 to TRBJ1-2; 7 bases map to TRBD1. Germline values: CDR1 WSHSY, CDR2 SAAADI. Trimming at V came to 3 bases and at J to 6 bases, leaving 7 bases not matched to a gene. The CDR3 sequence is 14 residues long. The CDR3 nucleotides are TGCGCCAGCAGTGAACCGGACAGGCGGGATGGCTACACCTTC. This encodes CASSEPDRRDGYTF.